Below, one T cell receptor beta chain is given with its context. Its antigen is not identified. The entry originates in a study of T cell repertoires in cytomegalovirus infection. Background on the study: An indication of both CMV infection and matching HLA type came from public TCR beta signatures.

Notes on the study in general: Predominance within the ex vivo response was attributable to HLA-C-restricted CMV-specific TCR beta clonotypes. Of the TCR beta families, the public ones yielded a cumulative frequency that identified carriers of CMV plus the relevant HLA.

TCRdb re-called the reads through MiXCR, storing one row per CDR3 protein. This table has 490,000 or so distinct CDR3 sequences, 10% to 12% appearing once. J was trimmed by 4 bases and V by 5 bases; bases with no gene match: 6. The CDR3 is made up of 15 amino acids. Sequenced: PBMCs. The receptor comes from a human donor in good health (CMV status not recorded). Some clones in this sample may be carry-over from other donors' samples. The rearrangement uses TRBV12-3 or TRBV12-4 and TRBJ2-7, with 12 bases aligning to TRBD2. This CDR3 is CASSLGLAGTYEQYF. CDR3 DNA sequence: TGTGCCAGCAGTCTCGGACTAGCGGGGACGTACGAGCAGTACTTC.